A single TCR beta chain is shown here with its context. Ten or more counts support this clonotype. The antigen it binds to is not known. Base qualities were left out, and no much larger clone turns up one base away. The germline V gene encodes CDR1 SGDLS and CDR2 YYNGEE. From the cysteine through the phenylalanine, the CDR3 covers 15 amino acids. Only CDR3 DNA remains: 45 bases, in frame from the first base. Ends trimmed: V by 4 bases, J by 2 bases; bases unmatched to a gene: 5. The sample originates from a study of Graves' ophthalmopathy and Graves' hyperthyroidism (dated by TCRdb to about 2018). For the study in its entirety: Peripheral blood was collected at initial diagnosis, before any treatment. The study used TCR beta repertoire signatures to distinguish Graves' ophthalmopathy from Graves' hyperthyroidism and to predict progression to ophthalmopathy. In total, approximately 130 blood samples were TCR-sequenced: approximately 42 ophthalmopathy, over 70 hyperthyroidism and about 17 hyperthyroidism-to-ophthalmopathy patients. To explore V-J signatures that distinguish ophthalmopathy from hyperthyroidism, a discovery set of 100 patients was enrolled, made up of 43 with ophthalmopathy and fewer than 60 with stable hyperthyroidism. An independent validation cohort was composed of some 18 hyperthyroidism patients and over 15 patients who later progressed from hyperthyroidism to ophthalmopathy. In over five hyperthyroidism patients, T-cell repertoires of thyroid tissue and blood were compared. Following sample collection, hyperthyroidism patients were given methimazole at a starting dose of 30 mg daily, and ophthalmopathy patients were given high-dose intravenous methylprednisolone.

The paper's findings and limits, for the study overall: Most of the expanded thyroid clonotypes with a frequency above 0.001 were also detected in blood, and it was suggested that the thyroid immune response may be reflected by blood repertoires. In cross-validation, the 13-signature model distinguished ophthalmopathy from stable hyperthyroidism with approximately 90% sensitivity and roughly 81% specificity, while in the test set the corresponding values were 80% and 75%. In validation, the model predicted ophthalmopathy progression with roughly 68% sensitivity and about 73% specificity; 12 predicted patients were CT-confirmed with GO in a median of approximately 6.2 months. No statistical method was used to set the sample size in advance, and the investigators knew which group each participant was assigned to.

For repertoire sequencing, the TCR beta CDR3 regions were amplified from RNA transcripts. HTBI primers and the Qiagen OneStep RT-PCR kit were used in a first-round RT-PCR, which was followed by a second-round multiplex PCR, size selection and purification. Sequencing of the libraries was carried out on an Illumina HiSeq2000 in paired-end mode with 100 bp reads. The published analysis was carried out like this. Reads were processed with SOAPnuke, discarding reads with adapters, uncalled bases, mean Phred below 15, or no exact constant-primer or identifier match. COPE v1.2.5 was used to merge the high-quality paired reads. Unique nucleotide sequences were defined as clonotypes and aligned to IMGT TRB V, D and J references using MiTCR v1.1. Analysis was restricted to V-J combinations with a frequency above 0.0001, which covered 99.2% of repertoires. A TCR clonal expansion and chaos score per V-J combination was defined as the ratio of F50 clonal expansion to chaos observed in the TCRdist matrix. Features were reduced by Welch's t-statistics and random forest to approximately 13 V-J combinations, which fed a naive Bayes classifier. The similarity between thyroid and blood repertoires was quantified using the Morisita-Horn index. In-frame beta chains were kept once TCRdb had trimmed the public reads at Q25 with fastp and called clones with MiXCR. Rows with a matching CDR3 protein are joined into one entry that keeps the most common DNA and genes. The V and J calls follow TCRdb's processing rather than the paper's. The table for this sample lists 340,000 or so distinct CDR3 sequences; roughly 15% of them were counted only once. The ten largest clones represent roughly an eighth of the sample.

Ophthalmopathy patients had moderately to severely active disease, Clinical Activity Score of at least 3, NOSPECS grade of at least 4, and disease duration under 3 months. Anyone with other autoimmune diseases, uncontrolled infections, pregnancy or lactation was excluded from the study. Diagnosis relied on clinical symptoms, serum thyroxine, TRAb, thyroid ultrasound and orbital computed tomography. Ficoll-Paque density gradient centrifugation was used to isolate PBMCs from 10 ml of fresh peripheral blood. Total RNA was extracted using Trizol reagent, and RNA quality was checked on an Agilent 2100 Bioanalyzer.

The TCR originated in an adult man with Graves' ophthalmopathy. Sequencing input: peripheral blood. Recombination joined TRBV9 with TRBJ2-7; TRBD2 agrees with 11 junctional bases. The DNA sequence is TGTGCCAGCAGCCAGGGACTAGCGGAACCCTACGAGCAGTACTTC. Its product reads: CASSQGLAEPYEQYF.